This paragraph reports one T cell receptor (beta chain). Its antigen is not known. Between the trimmed V and J ends, which lost 0 bases and 3 bases, there was a span of 10 bases. The germline V gene has CDR1 LNHNV and CDR2 YYDKDF (reference sequence). The CDR3 has 15 residues. The entry originates in a study of cytotoxic CD8 clonotypes in ibrutinib-treated CLL. About the study: The taking of response samples occurred after a median approximately twelve months of treatment, with a range of 6 to 36. Study-level findings and limits: Baseline-level clonality went beyond age-matched healthy donors and moved in step with circulating CD8+ T-cell counts. Clonality was higher at ibrutinib response and returned toward baseline at progression.

Repertoires were generated with immunoSEQ multiplex PCR, while TCRdb's copy carries only in-frame clones and drops some. The table shows tens of thousands of clones, with about 47% occurring only once. The TCR comes from a human donor with chronic lymphocytic leukemia. The chain employs TRBV15 and TRBJ2-3; D may be TRBD1 (6 bases). The sequencing used PBMCs, collected before ibrutinib treatment. The DNA for the CDR3 is TGTGCCACCAGCAGAGACAGGGGTGGTACAGATACGCAGTATTTT. Protein: CATSRDRGGTDTQYF.